The rows below give T cell receptor beta chains drawn from one sample of a study of blood T cell repertoires in COVID-19. TCRdb keeps only in-frame clones here, not all; method: immunoSEQ multiplex PCR. Among around 120,000 clones listed, 55% to 70% were seen once. Sequencing was done on a sample of peripheral blood. The receptor source for this set is a woman between 70 and 85 years old with acute or convalescent COVID-19. Each CDR3 is given with its conserved first and last residue. A D gene is named only where the DNA matches it firmly. The listing skips clone size in some rows; elsewhere it reads once, few, many or a size class.

J	V	size	D	CDR3	DNA
TRBJ2-5	TRBV2	.	TRBD1	CASSLQGTAQETQYF	TGTGCCAGCAGTTTACAGGGGACCGCGCAAGAGACCCAGTACTTC
TRBJ1-3	TRBV7-6	.	.	CASSRAISGNTIYF	TGTGCCAGCAGCAGAGCCATCTCTGGAAACACCATATATTTT
TRBJ1-1	TRBV5-1	.	TRBD1	CASSFSGTGDTEAFF	TGCGCCAGCAGCTTCTCCGGGACAGGGGACACTGAAGCTTTCTTT
TRBJ2-3	TRBV25-1	once	.	CASSDFPGTQYF	TGTGCCAGCAGTGACTTCCCCGGTACGCAGTATTTT
TRBJ1-1	TRBV27	.	.	CASSLAGGKILAEAFF	TGTGCCAGCAGTTTAGCGGGGGGTAAGATTTTAGCTGAAGCTTTCTTT
TRBJ2-1	TRBV4-2	.	TRBD2	CASSQVDGSGREQFF	TGTGCCAGCAGCCAAGTCGATGGTAGCGGGCGGGAGCAGTTCTTC
TRBJ2-7	TRBV10-2	many	.	CASNTNRVEQYF	TGCGCCAGCAATACGAACAGGGTCGAGCAGTACTTC
TRBJ2-3	TRBV3-1/TRBV3-2	.	.	CASSQAKVSPEGTQYF	TGTGCCAGCAGCCAAGCCAAAGTTTCCCCGGAGGGTACGCAGTATTTT
TRBJ1-2	TRBV19	.	TRBD1	CASSIIRQGANYGYTF	TGTGCCAGTAGTATAATCCGGCAGGGGGCCAACTATGGCTACACCTTC
TRBJ1-3	TRBV2	.	.	CASSDAQIYF	TGTGCCAGCAGTGATGCACAGATATATTTT
TRBJ2-1	TRBV18	.	.	CASSPVALNNEQFF	TGTGCCAGCTCACCGGTGGCCTTGAACAATGAGCAGTTCTTC
TRBJ2-1	TRBV29-1	many	.	CSVGGLIPHEQFF	TGCAGCGTTGGGGGACTTATCCCCCATGAGCAGTTCTTC
TRBJ2-2	TRBV7-9	.	.	CASSVTGFRNGELFF	TGTGCCAGCAGCGTTACAGGGTTTAGGAACGGGGAGCTGTTTTTT
TRBJ2-1	TRBV12-1	.	.	CASSPGTRLGEQFF	TGTGCCAGCAGCCCCGGGACTAGGTTAGGTGAGCAGTTCTTC
TRBJ2-7	TRBV24-1	.	.	CATSDMSGTYEQYF	TGTGCCACCAGTGATATGTCAGGGACCTACGAGCAGTACTTC
TRBJ1-4	TRBV6-5	few	.	CASIPYGGDGEKLFF	TGTGCCAGCATTCCTTACGGGGGGGATGGAGAAAAACTGTTTTTT
TRBJ2-7	TRBV6-2/TRBV6-3	few	TRBD2	CASSTVAGVYEQYF	TGTGCCAGCAGCACGGTAGCGGGTGTGTACGAGCAGTACTTC
TRBJ2-1	TRBV5-4	.	.	CASSLLGDEQFF	TGTGCCAGCAGCTTACTGGGAGATGAGCAGTTCTTC
TRBJ1-2	TRBV28	.	TRBD1	CASSLGTGGGYTF	TGTGCCAGCAGCTTGGGGACAGGGGGAGGCTACACCTTC
TRBJ1-1	TRBV6-2/TRBV6-3	.	.	CASSYKTEAFF	TGTGCCAGCAGTTATAAAACTGAAGCTTTCTTT
TRBJ1-6	TRBV6-5	.	.	CASGILRGKGSPLHF	TGTGCCAGCGGAATTTTGAGGGGGAAAGGATCACCCCTCCACTTT
TRBJ1-2	TRBV7-9	.	.	CASRPQGPNYGYTF	TGTGCCAGCAGGCCCCAGGGCCCTAACTATGGCTACACCTTC
TRBJ1-2	TRBV12-5	.	TRBD1	CASGQGESYGYTF	TGTGCTAGTGGTCAGGGGGAGAGCTATGGCTACACCTTC
TRBJ2-1	TRBV15	once	TRBD2	CATSREGGGGEQFF	TGTGCCACCAGCCGGGAGGGCGGCGGGGGTGAGCAGTTCTTC
TRBJ2-7	TRBV4-2	.	TRBD2	CASSQFSGSSYEQYF	TGTGCCAGCAGCCAATTTAGCGGGAGCTCCTACGAGCAGTACTTC
TRBJ2-1	TRBV6-6	.	TRBD1	CASSRQGSLDNEQFF	TGTGCCAGCAGCAGACAGGGGAGTTTGGACAATGAGCAGTTCTTC
TRBJ2-7	TRBV27	.	.	CASSRDFYEQYF	TGTGCCAGCAGCAGGGATTTTTACGAGCAGTACTTC
TRBJ1-2	TRBV21-1	.	.	CASSTIQGSGNYGYTF	TGTGCCAGCAGCACGATACAGGGTTCGGGAAACTATGGCTACACCTTC
TRBJ1-3	TRBV28	.	.	CASSLWAGSGNTIYF	TGTGCCAGCAGTTTATGGGCAGGGTCAGGAAACACCATATATTTT
TRBJ1-5	TRBV27	.	TRBD1	CASSLGQGPNQPQHF	TGTGCCAGCAGTTTGGGACAGGGGCCGAATCAGCCCCAGCATTTT
TRBJ2-1	TRBV9	once	TRBD2	CASSVSGKSNEQFF	TGTGCCAGCAGCGTAAGCGGGAAATCGAATGAGCAGTTCTTC
TRBJ2-3	TRBV10-3	.	TRBD2	CAISEWGTSGTKGDTQYF	TGTGCCATCAGTGAGTGGGGGACTAGCGGCACCAAGGGGGATACGCAGTATTTT
TRBJ2-5	TRBV6-2/TRBV6-3	.	.	CASSYTGTFQETQYF	TGTGCCAGCAGTTATACAGGGACCTTTCAAGAGACCCAGTACTTC
TRBJ1-5	TRBV7-6	.	TRBD1	CASSLNRGDQPQHF	TGTGCCAGCAGCCTAAACAGGGGAGATCAGCCCCAGCATTTT
TRBJ2-2	TRBV7-2	.	TRBD2	CASSLSHLAGDKTGELFF	TGTGCCAGCAGCTTATCTCACTTAGCGGGGGACAAGACCGGGGAGCTGTTTTTT
TRBJ2-7	TRBV30	.	TRBD2	CAWTSGRATSYEQYF	TGTGCCTGGACTAGCGGGAGGGCCACCTCCTACGAGCAGTACTTC
TRBJ1-6	TRBV28	.	TRBD1	CASLAGGGQGPSPLHF	TGTGCCAGCCTAGCCGGAGGGGGACAGGGGCCTTCACCCCTCCACTTT
TRBJ2-1	TRBV7-2	.	TRBD2	CASSSASGGVSEQFF	TGTGCCAGCAGCTCGGCTAGCGGGGGGGTAAGTGAGCAGTTCTTC
TRBJ2-1	TRBV25-1	.	.	CASSDHDEQFF	TGTGCCAGCAGTGACCATGATGAGCAGTTCTTC
TRBJ2-1	TRBV5-6	.	TRBD2	CASSLGLAGGFDEQFF	TGTGCCAGCAGCTTGGGTCTAGCGGGGGGGTTCGATGAGCAGTTCTTC
TRBJ2-7	TRBV2	few	.	CASRRSSYEQYF	TGTGCCAGCAGGCGGAGCTCCTACGAGCAGTACTTC
TRBJ1-2	TRBV9	.	.	CASSVDYRSGYTF	TGTGCCAGCAGCGTAGATTACAGATCTGGCTACACCTTC
TRBJ1-2	TRBV29-1	.	.	CSVEGRVDGYTF	TGCAGCGTTGAAGGGAGAGTAGATGGCTACACCTTC
TRBJ2-1	TRBV3-1/TRBV3-2	.	TRBD2	CASSQTSGRGNNEQFF	TGTGCCAGCAGCCAAACTAGCGGGAGGGGTAACAATGAGCAGTTCTTC
TRBJ2-3	TRBV7-3	.	.	CASSSGWAGSTDTQYF	TGTGCCAGCAGCTCTGGGTGGGCGGGCAGCACAGATACGCAGTATTTT
TRBJ1-2	TRBV10-2	few	.	CASRKGDRDNYGYTF	TGCGCCAGCAGGAAGGGGGATCGCGATAACTATGGCTACACCTTC
TRBJ2-3	TRBV10-1	.	TRBD1	CASSDRGGVTKDTQYF	TGCGCCAGCAGTGACCGAGGGGGCGTCACGAAAGATACGCAGTATTTT
TRBJ2-1	TRBV6-2/TRBV6-3	few	TRBD2	CASSYSTGGAGYNEQFF	TGTGCCAGCAGTTACTCGACCGGGGGGGCGGGATACAATGAGCAGTTCTTC
TRBJ2-7	TRBV12-3/TRBV12-4	once	TRBD1	CASSQGEPYEQYF	TGTGCCAGCAGCCAGGGGGAGCCCTACGAGCAGTACTTC